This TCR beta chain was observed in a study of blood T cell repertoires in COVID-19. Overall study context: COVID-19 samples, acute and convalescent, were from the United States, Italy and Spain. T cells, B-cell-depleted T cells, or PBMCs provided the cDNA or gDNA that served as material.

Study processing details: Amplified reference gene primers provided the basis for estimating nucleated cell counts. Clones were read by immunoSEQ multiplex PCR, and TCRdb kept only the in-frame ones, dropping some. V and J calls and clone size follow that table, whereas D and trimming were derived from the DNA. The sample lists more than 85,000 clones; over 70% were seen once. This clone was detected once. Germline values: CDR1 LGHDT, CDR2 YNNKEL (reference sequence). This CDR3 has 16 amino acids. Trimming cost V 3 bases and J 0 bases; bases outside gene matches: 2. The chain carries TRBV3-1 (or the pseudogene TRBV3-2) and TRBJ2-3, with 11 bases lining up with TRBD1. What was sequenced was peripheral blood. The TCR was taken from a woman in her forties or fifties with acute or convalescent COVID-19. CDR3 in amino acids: CASSQGQGGSTDTQYF. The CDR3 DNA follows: TGTGCCAGCAGCCAGGGACAGGGGGGGAGCACAGATACGCAGTATTTT.